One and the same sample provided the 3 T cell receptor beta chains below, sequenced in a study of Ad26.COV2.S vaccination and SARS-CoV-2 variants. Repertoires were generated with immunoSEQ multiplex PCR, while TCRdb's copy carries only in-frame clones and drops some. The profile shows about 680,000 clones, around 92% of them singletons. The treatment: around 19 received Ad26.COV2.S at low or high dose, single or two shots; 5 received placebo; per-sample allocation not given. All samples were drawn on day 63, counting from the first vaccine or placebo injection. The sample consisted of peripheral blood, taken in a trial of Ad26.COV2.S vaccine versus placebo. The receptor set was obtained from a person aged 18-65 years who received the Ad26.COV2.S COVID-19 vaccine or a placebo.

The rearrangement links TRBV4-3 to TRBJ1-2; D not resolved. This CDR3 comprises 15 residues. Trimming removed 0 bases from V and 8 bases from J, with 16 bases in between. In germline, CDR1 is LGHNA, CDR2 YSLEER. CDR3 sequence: CASSQDARTLRGYTF. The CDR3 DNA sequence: TGCGCCAGCAGCCAAGATGCCAGGACCCTTAGGGGCTACACCTTC.

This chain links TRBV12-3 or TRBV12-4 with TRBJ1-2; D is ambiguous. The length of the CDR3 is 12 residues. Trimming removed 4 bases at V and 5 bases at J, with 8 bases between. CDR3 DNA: TGTGCCAGCAGTTCTGGGCTATATGGCTACACCTTC. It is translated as CASSSGLYGYTF.

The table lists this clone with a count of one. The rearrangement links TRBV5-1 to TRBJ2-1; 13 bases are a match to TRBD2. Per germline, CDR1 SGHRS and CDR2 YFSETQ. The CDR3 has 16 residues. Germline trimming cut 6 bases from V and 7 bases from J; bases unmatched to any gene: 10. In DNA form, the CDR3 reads TGCGCCAGCACCCCTGGGACTAGCGGGGTGTTGAATGAGCAGTTCTTC. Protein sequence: CASTPGTSGVLNEQFF. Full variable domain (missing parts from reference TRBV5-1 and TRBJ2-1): KAGVTQTPRYLIKTRGQQVTLSCSPISGHRSVSWYQQTPGQGLQFLFEYFSETQRNKGNFPGRFSGRQFSNSRSEMNVSTLELGDSALYLCASTPGTSGVLNEQFFGPGTRLTVL.